A single sample is the source of the 14 T cell receptor beta chains below, sequenced in a study of technical replicates of blood from a few donors. The data were produced by immunoSEQ multiplex PCR, yet TCRdb's version contains in-frame clones alone and is incomplete. The sample lists about 79,000 clones, around 94% occurring once. The specimen sequenced was T cells isolated from PBMCs. Receptor source: a human donor in good health.

The J gene is TRBJ2-7, the V gene TRBV28; 7 bases agree with TRBD1. The CDR3 runs to 13 residues. Per the germline V gene, CDR1 is MDHEN and CDR2 is SYDVKM. With V trimmed by 6 bases and J by 2 bases, 4 bases remained unmatched. The CDR3 region has the DNA TGTGCCAGCAGATCGGGACAGACCTACGAGCAGTACTTC. Residues: CASRSGQTYEQYF.

The chain combines TRBV27 with TRBJ2-3; D is unclear. Trimming shortened V by 4 bases and J by 6 bases, and 5 bases separated the two germline ends. The CDR3 has 11 amino acids. Germline V lookup: CDR1 MNHEY, CDR2 SMNVEV (reference sequence). CDR3 protein: CASSYWDTQYF. CDR3 bases: TGTGCCAGCAGTTACTGGGATACGCAGTATTTT.

The J gene is TRBJ1-2, the V gene TRBV20-1; a possible D gene is TRBD1 (6 bases). V lost 7 bases to trimming and J lost 6 bases, with 12 bases between them. Looked up from germline, CDR1 is DFQATT and CDR2 is SNEGSKA (reference sequence). This CDR3 comprises 11 residues. CDR3 amino acids: CSGSGAHGYTF. In nucleotides, the CDR3 is TGCAGTGGGTCAGGGGCCCATGGCTACACCTTC.

The rearrangement links TRBV2 to TRBJ2-5, with 9 bases matching TRBD1. Germline CDR1 is SNHLY and CDR2 is FYNNEI. The CDR3 extends over 17 amino acids. V shed 3 bases and J 3 bases; nucleotides not matched to a gene: 11. DNA of the CDR3: TGTGCCAGCAGTGACAATTTTCTGGGACAGGGAAAAGAGACCCAGTACTTC. Translating it yields CASSDNFLGQGKETQYF.

The CDR3: CASSVDYEQFF. The DNA for the CDR3 is TGTGCCAGCAGCGTGGACTATGAGCAGTTCTTC. The chain joins TRBV9 to TRBJ2-1; D perhaps matches TRBD2 (5 bases). V lost 2 bases and J lost 8, with 5 bases in between. The CDR3 consists of 11 residues. Per the germline V gene, CDR1 is SGDLS and CDR2 is YYNGEE.

The chain recombines TRBV2 with TRBJ2-2; possible D gene TRBD1, 7 bases. This CDR3 is 14 amino acids long. Trimming stripped 6 bases from V and 4 bases from J, with 12 bases between. The germline CDR1 and CDR2 sequences are SNHLY and FYNNEI. The CDR3 nucleotides are TGTGCCAGCAGGGGCAGGGGGGTCACCGGGGAGCTGTTTTTT. This gives the protein CASRGRGVTGELFF. The full variable domain, in which reference TRBV2 and TRBJ2-2 provide the parts outside the CDR3, is EPEVTQTPSHQVTQMGQEVILRCVPISNHLYFYWYRQILGQKVEFLVSFYNNEISEKSEIFDDQFSVERPDGSNFTLKIRSTKLEDSAMYFCASRGRGVTGELFFGEGSRLTVL.

The chain couples TRBV15 to TRBJ2-7, with D tentatively TRBD1 (6 bases). V shed 4 bases and J shed 3 bases, with 16 bases lying between them. From germline, CDR1 is LNHNV and CDR2 YYDKDF (reference sequence). CDR3 length: 15 residues. The CDR3 nucleotides read TGTGCCACCAGCAAACCCGGGACACGGATCTACGAGCAGTACTTC. It specifies CATSKPGTRIYEQYF.

This clone was observed a handful of times. V gene TRBV5-6 combines with J gene TRBJ1-2; D remains unclear. CDR1 is SGHDT, CDR2 YYEEEE, per germline. The CDR3 runs to 15 residues. The ends were cut back, 4 bases at V and 0 bases at J, with 13 bases in the middle. The CDR3, as DNA: TGTGCCAGCAGCCCCCGGGGTTTGTCTAACTATGGCTACACCTTC. It codes for CASSPRGLSNYGYTF.

This clone appeared a single time. The V call is TRBV2, the J call TRBJ1-6; D might be TRBD1 (6 bases). The germline gives CDR1 SNHLY, CDR2 FYNNEI. The CDR3 is 15 residues long. The V end was cut by 7 bases, the J end by 10 bases, with 20 bases between. CDR3 DNA: TGTGCCAGCACCGACGTACAGGGCTCGGTATCACCCCTCCACTTT. Its translation is CASTDVQGSVSPLHF.

The chain combines TRBV2 with TRBJ1-1; D uncertain. The CDR3 runs to 12 residues. Trimming removed 8 bases from V and 4 bases from J, with 11 bases in between. In germline, CDR1 is SNHLY, CDR2 FYNNEI. For the CDR3, the DNA is TGTGCCAGCTCCCGCACGGGCACTGAAGCTTTCTTT. Translation gives CASSRTGTEAFF.

This clone has only one observation. This sequence joins TRBV6-5 and TRBJ1-3, with 7 bases identical to TRBD1. The CDR3 sequence is 15 residues long. With 6 bases clipped from V and 2 bases from J, the junction kept 7 bases outside the gene matches. Germline V lookup: CDR1 MNHEY, CDR2 SVGAGI. CDR3 DNA: TGTGCCAGCAGCTTGACAGGGTATGCTGGAAACACCATATATTTT. Its translation is CASSLTGYAGNTIYF.

This chain connects TRBV6-6 to TRBJ2-1; TRBD2 agrees at 9 bases. The V gene end was trimmed by 7 bases and the J gene end by 6 bases; junction bases not matched to a gene: 10. This CDR3 contains 15 residues. CDR1 is MNHNY, CDR2 SVGAGI, per germline (reference sequence). The DNA of the CDR3 is TGTGCCAGCATTCCTCGCGGGGGGGATTCCAATGAGCAGTTCTTC. Encoded protein: CASIPRGGDSNEQFF.

This clone was recorded only once. The rearrangement joins TRBV29-1 to TRBJ2-2, with D possibly matching TRBD2 (6 bases). The V end was cut by 4 bases, the J end by 6 bases, with 15 bases between. CDR1 and CDR2 (germline): SQVTM, ANQGSEA. This CDR3 region has 14 residues. The CDR3 nucleotides are TGCAGCGTTGGTTGGCGGGGAACGGCCGGGGAGCTGTTTTTT. Its translation: CSVGWRGTAGELFF.

This clone was picked up one time. The chain combines TRBV4-1 with TRBJ2-7, with TRBD2 as a possible D gene (6 bases). Per the germline V gene, CDR1 is MGHRA and CDR2 is YSYEKL. V was cut by 1 base and J by 0 bases, with 13 bases left in between. The CDR3 length is 16 residues. The CDR3: CASSQGSLAGSYEQYF. In DNA form, the CDR3 reads TGCGCCAGCAGCCAAGGCTCACTAGCCGGCTCCTACGAGCAGTACTTC.